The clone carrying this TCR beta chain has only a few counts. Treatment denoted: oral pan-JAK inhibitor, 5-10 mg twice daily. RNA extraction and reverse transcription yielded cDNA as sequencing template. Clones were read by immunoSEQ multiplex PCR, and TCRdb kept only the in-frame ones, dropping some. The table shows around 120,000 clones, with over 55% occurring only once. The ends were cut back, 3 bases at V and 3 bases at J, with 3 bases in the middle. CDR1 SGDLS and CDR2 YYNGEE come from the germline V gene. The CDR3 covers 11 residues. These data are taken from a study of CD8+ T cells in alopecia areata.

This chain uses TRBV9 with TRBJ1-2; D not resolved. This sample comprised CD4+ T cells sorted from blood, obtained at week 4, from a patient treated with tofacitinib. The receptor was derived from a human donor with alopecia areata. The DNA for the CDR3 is TGTGCCAGCAGCGCAGACTATGGCTACACCTTC. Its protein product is CASSADYGYTF.